The 32 T cell receptor beta chains listed next were all sequenced from one sample in a study of shared clonotypes between healthy human individuals. The data were produced by immunoSEQ multiplex PCR, yet TCRdb's version contains in-frame clones alone and is incomplete. The sample yields hundreds of thousands of clones, about three quarters seen once. Sequenced: memory CD4+ T cells sorted from blood. Documented subset: CD45RA-negative fraction. All receptors come from a woman aged 30 to 39 in good health.

With respect to this clone: At one end, the junction sequence differs from germline, possibly due to a read error. CDR3 sequence: CASSEGQLGMIF. The CDR3 DNA follows: TGTGCCAGCAGTGAGGGACAGCTGGGTATGATCTTC. This chain links TRBV6-1 with TRBJ2-1, with TRBD1 identical over 7 bases. Germline assignment: CDR1 MNHNS and CDR2 SASEGT. The CDR3 contains 12 residues.

The rearrangement links TRBV6-5 to TRBJ2-1; D is undetermined. The CDR3 consists of 14 residues. Germline CDR1 reads MNHEY; CDR2 reads SVGAGI. The V gene lost 3 bases and the J gene lost 1 base, with 7 bases spanning the gap. The CDR3 DNA reads TGTGCCAGCAGTTATCACTATTCCTACAATGAGCAGTTCTTC. It is translated as CASSYHYSYNEQFF.

The chain joins TRBV5-1 to TRBJ2-1; D remains ambiguous. The ends were cut back, 0 bases at V and 10 bases at J, with 11 bases in the middle. Germline-derived CDR1 and CDR2 are SGHRS and YFSETQ. The CDR3 sequence is 13 residues long. DNA of the CDR3: TGCGCCAGCAGCTTGGCCGTGAGACAAGAGCAGTTCTTC. Its translation: CASSLAVRQEQFF.

The V gene is TRBV11-2, the J gene TRBJ1-1; D ambiguous. The CDR3 covers 14 residues. Germline values: CDR1 SGHAT, CDR2 FQNNGV. V was clipped by 3 bases and J by 1 base, with 9 bases between them. The CDR3 DNA sequence: TGTGCCAGCAGCTTCCACTTAGCGAACACTGAAGCTTTCTTT. Residues: CASSFHLANTEAFF.

This clone occurred once. The chain is built from TRBV18 and TRBJ2-5; weak D call: TRBD1 (5 bases). Deletions cut 0 bases from V and 5 bases from J, with 16 bases between. CDR1 is KGHSH and CDR2 is LQKENI in the germline V gene. The CDR3 has 16 amino acids. The CDR3 DNA reads TGTGCCAGCTCACCACCGGGGCACTTGGTCGGGGAGACCCAGTACTTC. It is translated as CASSPPGHLVGETQYF.

The V call is TRBV6-5, the J call TRBJ2-2; D is unresolved. The germline V gene encodes CDR1 MNHEY and CDR2 SVGAGI. The V end lost 4 bases, the J end lost 7 bases, and 10 bases lay between the germline ends. This CDR3 region has 13 residues. CDR3 DNA: TGTGCCAGCAGTTCTAGGCCGAACGGGGAGCTGTTTTTT. This sequence encodes CASSSRPNGELFF.

The gene calls are TRBV19 and TRBJ1-4; D perhaps matches TRBD1 (5 bases). This CDR3 spans 15 amino acids. Per germline, CDR1 LNHDA and CDR2 SQIVND (reference sequence). With 2 bases removed from V and 3 bases from J, the gap between germline ends came to 10 bases. DNA for the CDR3: TGTGCCAGTAGTATAAAGACAGCCCCTAATGAAAAACTGTTTTTT. This encodes CASSIKTAPNEKLFF.

The V gene is TRBV29-1, the J gene TRBJ1-1; possibly TRBD1 for D (5 bases). Germline CDR1 is SQVTM and CDR2 is ANQGSEA. The length of the CDR3 is 15 residues. V lost 0 bases and J 1 base, leaving 12 bases between the germline ends. The CDR3 DNA sequence: TGCAGCGTTGAAGATCCTGCAGGGACGAACACTGAAGCTTTCTTT. Amino acids: CSVEDPAGTNTEAFF. Full variable domain (outside the CDR3, taken from reference TRBV29-1 and TRBJ1-1): SAVISQKPSRDICQRGTSLTIQCQVDSQVTMMFWYRQQPGQSLTLIATANQGSEATYESGFVIDKFPISRPNLTFSTLTVSNMSPEDSSIYLCSVEDPAGTNTEAFFGQGTRLTVV.

J is TRBJ2-3 and V is TRBV27; TRBD2 matches 15 bases. V gave up 6 bases and J gave up 7 bases; unmatched junction bases: 5. The CDR3 consists of 15 residues. Germline V gene data show CDR1 as MNHEY and CDR2 as SMNVEV (reference sequence). The CDR3 DNA reads as TGTGCCAGCAGGCCGGGACTAGCGGGAGGAAATACGCAGTATTTT. Protein product: CASRPGLAGGNTQYF.

This clone was observed a single time. The chain combines TRBV2 with TRBJ2-7; the match to TRBD1 covers 7 bases. CDR3 length: 12 residues. From germline, CDR1 is SNHLY and CDR2 FYNNEI. J lost 5 bases, V lost 6 bases, and 4 bases had no gene match. CDR3 bases: TGTGCCAGCAGGGGAACAGGGGACGAGCAGTACTTC. It translates to CASRGTGDEQYF. Full variable domain (outside the CDR3, taken from reference TRBV2 and TRBJ2-7): EPEVTQTPSHQVTQMGQEVILRCVPISNHLYFYWYRQILGQKVEFLVSFYNNEISEKSEIFDDQFSVERPDGSNFTLKIRSTKLEDSAMYFCASRGTGDEQYFGPGTRLTVT.

The table lists this clone with a few counts. A read error may explain this, as a much larger clone is one base away. The identical CDR3 is also encoded by other nucleotide sequences in the sample. The J gene is TRBJ1-2, the V gene TRBV28; TRBD1 is a possible D gene (5 bases). Germline values: CDR1 MDHEN, CDR2 SYDVKM. V lost 2 bases and J 3 bases, leaving 7 bases between the germline ends. The CDR3 spans 13 residues. CDR3 in DNA: TGTGCCAGCAGTTTACAGGGAGACTATGGCTACACCTTC. This codes for CASSLQGDYGYTF.

The J gene is TRBJ2-2, the V gene TRBV7-9, with no clear D. CDR3 length: 11 residues. CDR1 is SEHNR and CDR2 is FQNEAQ in the germline V gene (reference sequence). V lost 8 bases to trimming and J lost 4 bases, with 5 bases between them. The CDR3 DNA is TGTGCCAGCGATACCACCGGGGAGCTGTTTTTT. Protein: CASDTTGELFF.

This chain uses TRBV28 with TRBJ2-5; D gene uncertain. From germline, CDR1 is MDHEN and CDR2 SYDVKM. The CDR3 runs 11 residues. Trimming left V 3 bases short and J 7 bases short, with 6 bases between. The CDR3 loop is CASSLVATQYF. The CDR3 DNA is TGTGCCAGCAGTTTGGTAGCGACCCAGTACTTC.

This clone was seen more than once but under ten times. The CDR3 here is CASSNRDTATPKSSYNEQFF. For the CDR3, the DNA is TGTGCCAGCAGCAACCGGGATACAGCCACTCCCAAGAGCTCCTACAATGAGCAGTTCTTC. V and J are TRBV21-1 and TRBJ2-1; TRBD2, the table's D call, lacks a check against the DNA. TRBV21-1 is annotated as a pseudogene. CDR3 length: 20 amino acids.

The gene calls are TRBV9 and TRBJ2-1; a weak D match, TRBD1 (6 bases). The CDR3 sequence is 16 residues long. Germline V CDR1 and CDR2: SGDLS, YYNGEE. With 4 bases removed from V and 8 bases from J, the gap between germline ends came to 22 bases. CDR3 sequence reads: CASSLYRSSGVDEQFF. CDR3 DNA: TGTGCCAGCAGCTTATACCGCAGCTCAGGGGTCGATGAGCAGTTCTTC. The whole variable domain, filled in from reference TRBV9 and TRBJ2-1, reads DSGVTQTPKHLITATGQRVTLRCSPRSGDLSVYWYQQSLDQGLQFLIQYYNGEERAKGNILERFSAQQFPDLHSELNLSSLELGDSALYFCASSLYRSSGVDEQFFGPGTRLTVL.

CDR3 bases: TGTGCCAGCAAACCGATTGAGAGGACGAACACTGAAGCTTTCTTT. It specifies CASKPIERTNTEAFF. This chain uses TRBV27 with TRBJ1-1; no reliable D call. Germline V lookup: CDR1 MNHEY, CDR2 SMNVEV (reference sequence). V shed 7 bases and J shed 1 base, with 16 bases lying between them. The CDR3 has 15 residues.

V usage is TRBV11-2 and J usage is TRBJ2-1; D may correspond to TRBD1 or TRBD2 (5 bases each). This CDR3 has 16 amino acids. Germline CDR1 SGHAT, CDR2 FQNNGV. V was clipped by 6 bases and J by 3 bases, with 18 bases between them. The CDR3 DNA is TGTGCCAGCAGACCCGGGACGGAGAGTTTCTACAATGAGCAGTTCTTC. Its protein is CASRPGTESFYNEQFF.

This clone was seen at least ten times. Additional DNA sequences in this sample encode the identical CDR3. The rearrangement links TRBV6-4 to TRBJ2-7, with TRBD2 identical over 7 bases. The CDR3 is made up of 13 amino acids. CDR1 is MRHNA and CDR2 is SNTAGT in the germline V gene. The CDR3 sequence is CGEGEGRVHEQYF. The CDR3 DNA reads TGTGGAGAAGGGGAGGGAAGGGTCCACGAGCAGTACTTC.

The CDR3 region has the DNA TGCGCCAGCAGCTCGATACTAGCCGACACCGGGGAGCTGTTTTTT. Translated, it gives CASSSILADTGELFF. The gene calls are TRBV5-1 and TRBJ2-2; D is possibly TRBD2 (6 bases). With 3 bases removed from V and 3 bases from J, the gap between germline ends came to 12 bases. Germline V lookup: CDR1 SGHRS, CDR2 YFSETQ. CDR3 length: 15 amino acids.

The chain combines TRBV7-2 with TRBJ2-7, with D perhaps given as TRBD1 or TRBD2 (5 bases each). V lost 1 base, J lost 6 bases, and 13 bases lay in between. The germline gives CDR1 SGHTA, CDR2 FQGNSA. The CDR3 extends over 14 amino acids. The CDR3 bases are TGTGCCAGCAGCTTAGATCGACAGAGCGGCGAGCAGTACTTC. As protein: CASSLDRQSGEQYF. Drawing the rest from reference TRBV7-2 and TRBJ2-7, the complete variable domain is GAGVSQSPSNKVTEKGKDVELRCDPISGHTALYWYRQSLGQGLEFLIYFQGNSAPDKSGLPSDRFSAERTGGSVSTLTIQRTQQEDSAVYLCASSLDRQSGEQYFGPGTRLTVT.

The genes are TRBV29-1 and TRBJ2-5; D might be TRBD2 (6 bases). This CDR3 contains 13 residues. Trimming removed 3 bases at V and 1 base at J, with 9 bases between. Germline V gives CDR1 SQVTM, CDR2 ANQGSEA. The CDR3 nucleotides are TGCAGCGTTGATCACGGGAGCCAAGAGACCCAGTACTTC. Amino acids: CSVDHGSQETQYF. Combining the CDR3 with reference TRBV29-1 and TRBJ2-5 gives the whole variable domain SAVISQKPSRDICQRGTSLTIQCQVDSQVTMMFWYRQQPGQSLTLIATANQGSEATYESGFVIDKFPISRPNLTFSTLTVSNMSPEDSSIYLCSVDHGSQETQYFGPGTRLLVL.

This chain joins TRBV9 and TRBJ2-5, with TRBD2 as a possible D gene (7 bases). Germline V gives CDR1 SGDLS, CDR2 YYNGEE. Trimming left V 2 bases short and J 4 bases short, with 15 bases between. The CDR3 extends over 15 amino acids. CDR3 protein: CASSVRGDNLETQYF. The CDR3 DNA reads as TGTGCCAGCAGCGTTCGGGGGGACAACTTAGAGACCCAGTACTTC. Full variable domain (outside the CDR3, taken from reference TRBV9 and TRBJ2-5): DSGVTQTPKHLITATGQRVTLRCSPRSGDLSVYWYQQSLDQGLQFLIQYYNGEERAKGNILERFSAQQFPDLHSELNLSSLELGDSALYFCASSVRGDNLETQYFGPGTRLLVL.

V is TRBV4-2 and J is TRBJ1-5; D perhaps matches TRBD1 (5 bases). V was clipped by 0 bases and J by 9 bases, with 18 bases between them. Germline V gene sequence: CDR1 LGHNA, CDR2 YNFKEQ. CDR3 length: 16 residues. This CDR3 reads CASSQDGPGSLSPQHF. DNA for the CDR3: TGTGCCAGCAGCCAAGATGGTCCAGGGAGCTTATCGCCCCAGCATTTT.

This clone has at least ten counts. This chain joins TRBV4-1 and TRBJ2-3; tentatively, D is TRBD1 or TRBD2 (7 bases each). The V end was cut by 3 bases, the J end by 5 bases, with 18 bases between. CDR3 length: 16 amino acids. Germline V lookup: CDR1 MGHRA, CDR2 YSYEKL. CDR3 amino acids: CASSQMGGGAGDTQYF. The CDR3 coding sequence is TGCGCCAGCAGCCAGATGGGAGGGGGCGCCGGAGATACGCAGTATTTT.

This clone appeared a few times. J is TRBJ2-7 and V is TRBV6-5; possible D gene TRBD1, 6 bases. Germline CDR1 is MNHEY and CDR2 is SVGAGI. Trimming took 4 bases from V and 4 from J, leaving 17 bases between them. The CDR3 contains 15 residues. As DNA, the CDR3 is TGTGCCAGCAGTTCCATATATGGGACAAAGTACGAGCAGTACTTC. Its translation is CASSSIYGTKYEQYF.

The chain uses TRBV5-1 and TRBJ2-7, with 14 bases matching TRBD2. The germline V gene has CDR1 SGHRS and CDR2 YFSETQ. Trimming at V came to 3 bases and at J to 3 bases, leaving 2 bases not matched to a gene. The CDR3 is 15 residues long. In DNA, the CDR3 is TGCGCCAGCAGCTGGGGGACTAGCGGGAGCTACGAGCAGTACTTC. It encodes CASSWGTSGSYEQYF.

J is TRBJ2-1 and V is TRBV28; 9 bases are a match to TRBD2. Per germline, CDR1 MDHEN and CDR2 SYDVKM. The CDR3 runs to 16 residues. With 3 bases clipped from V and 6 bases from J, the junction kept 9 bases outside the gene matches. The DNA of the CDR3 is TGTGCCAGCAGTTTCCCCTCTAGCGGGACTCGCAATGAGCAGTTCTTC. Encoded protein: CASSFPSSGTRNEQFF.

The chain has TRBV7-6 and TRBJ1-1; D is unclear. This CDR3 is 14 amino acids long. Germline CDR1 SGHVS, CDR2 FNYEAQ. V was cut by 1 base and J by 4 bases, with 10 bases left in between. CDR3 coding DNA: TGTGCCAGCAGCTTAGGCTCCTTGAGCACTGAAGCTTTCTTT. Its translation: CASSLGSLSTEAFF.

V and J are TRBV12-5 and TRBJ2-5; either TRBD1 or TRBD2 may fit D (5 bases each). This CDR3 contains 19 residues. Per the germline V gene, CDR1 is LGHNT and CDR2 is FRNRAP. The ends were cut back, 7 bases at V and 2 bases at J, with 29 bases in the middle. The DNA for the CDR3 is TGTGCTAGTGCGTGGATCCCAATGGGGGTAGTAGAAAGACAAGAGACCCAGTACTTC. It translates to CASAWIPMGVVERQETQYF. Based on the CDR3 plus reference TRBV12-5 and TRBJ2-5, the full variable domain is DARVTQTPRHKVTEMGQEVTMRCQPILGHNTVFWYRQTMMQGLELLAYFRNRAPLDDSGMPKDRFSAEMPDATLATLKIQPSEPRDSAVYFCASAWIPMGVVERQETQYFGPGTRLLVL.

The chain carries TRBV7-9 and TRBJ1-1; D call uncertain. Germline V lookup: CDR1 SEHNR, CDR2 FQNEAQ (reference sequence). This CDR3 comprises 12 residues. The V end lost 8 bases, the J end lost 4 bases, and 11 bases lay between the germline ends. CDR3 sequence (DNA): TGTGCCAGCGGTTGGACCTCCACTGAAGCTTTCTTT. It is translated as CASGWTSTEAFF.

This chain connects TRBV27 to TRBJ2-3; perhaps TRBD2 as D (5 bases). The V gene lost 5 bases and the J gene lost 2 bases, with 20 bases spanning the gap. There are 17 residues in the CDR3. Germline V lookup: CDR1 MNHEY, CDR2 SMNVEV (reference sequence). Here the CDR3 DNA reads TGTGCCAGCAGTCCCAGCCTTGACATCGGGGACACAGATACGCAGTATTTT. Translating gives CASSPSLDIGDTDTQYF.

CDR3 loop: CASSGTDRSEQFF. In DNA, the CDR3 is TGTGCCAGCAGTGGGACTGACCGATCGGAGCAGTTCTTC. The chain links TRBV2 to TRBJ2-1; the D gene is possibly TRBD2 (5 bases). V lost 4 bases and J 10 bases, leaving 14 bases between the germline ends. This CDR3 is built from 13 residues. Germline CDR1 reads SNHLY; CDR2 reads FYNNEI.